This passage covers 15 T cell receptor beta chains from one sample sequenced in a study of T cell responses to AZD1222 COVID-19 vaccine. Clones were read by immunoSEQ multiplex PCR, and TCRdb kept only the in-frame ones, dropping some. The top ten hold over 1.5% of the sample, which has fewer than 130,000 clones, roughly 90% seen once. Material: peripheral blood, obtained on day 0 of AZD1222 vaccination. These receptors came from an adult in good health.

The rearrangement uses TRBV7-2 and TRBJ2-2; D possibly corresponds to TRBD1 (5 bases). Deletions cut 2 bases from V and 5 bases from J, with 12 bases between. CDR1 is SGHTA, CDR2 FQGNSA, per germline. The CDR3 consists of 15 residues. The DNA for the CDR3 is TGTGCCAGCAGCTTACGGCAGGGAAGGACCGGGGAGCTGTTTTTT. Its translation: CASSLRQGRTGELFF.

The CDR3 bases are TGTGCCAGCAGTGGTACCCTGTTACAGGGGTTGAACACTGAAGCTTTCTTT. This encodes CASSGTLLQGLNTEAFF. J is TRBJ1-1 and V is TRBV6-1, with 7 nucleotides matching TRBD1. This CDR3 region has 17 residues. The germline V gene encodes CDR1 MNHNS and CDR2 SASEGT. The V gene end was trimmed by 4 bases and the J gene end by 0 bases; junction bases not matched to a gene: 11.

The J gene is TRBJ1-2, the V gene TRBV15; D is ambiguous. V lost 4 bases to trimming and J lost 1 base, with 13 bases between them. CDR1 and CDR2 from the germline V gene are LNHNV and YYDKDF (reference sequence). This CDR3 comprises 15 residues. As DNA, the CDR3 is TGTGCCACCAGCACCCCGGGGAGATATAACTATGGCTACACCTTC. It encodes CATSTPGRYNYGYTF.

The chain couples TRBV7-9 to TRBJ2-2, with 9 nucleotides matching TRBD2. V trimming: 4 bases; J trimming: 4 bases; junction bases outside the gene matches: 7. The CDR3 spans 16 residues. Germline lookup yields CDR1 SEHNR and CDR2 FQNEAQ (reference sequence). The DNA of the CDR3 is TGTGCCAGCAGCTCGGTGGGCGGGAGGGGCACCGGGGAGCTGTTTTTT. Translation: CASSSVGGRGTGELFF.

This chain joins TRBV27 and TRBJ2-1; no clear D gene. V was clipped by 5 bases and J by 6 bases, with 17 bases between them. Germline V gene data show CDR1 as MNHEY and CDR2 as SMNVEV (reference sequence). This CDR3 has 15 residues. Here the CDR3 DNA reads TGTGCCAGCAGTCCAAGGGATCCCCTCCCCAATGAGCAGTTCTTC. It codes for CASSPRDPLPNEQFF.

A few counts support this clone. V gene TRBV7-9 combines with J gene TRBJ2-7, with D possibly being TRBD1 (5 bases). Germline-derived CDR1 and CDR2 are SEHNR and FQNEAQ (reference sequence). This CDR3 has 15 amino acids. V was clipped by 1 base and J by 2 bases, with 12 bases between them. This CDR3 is CASSLEGWGPYEQYF. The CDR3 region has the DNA TGTGCCAGCAGCTTAGAGGGATGGGGCCCCTACGAGCAGTACTTC.

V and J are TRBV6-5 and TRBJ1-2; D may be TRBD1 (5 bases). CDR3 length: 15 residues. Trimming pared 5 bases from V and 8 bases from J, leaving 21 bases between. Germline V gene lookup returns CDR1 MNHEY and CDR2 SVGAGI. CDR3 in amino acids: CASSLQEGPWGGYTF. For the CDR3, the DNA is TGTGCCAGCAGTCTACAGGAGGGCCCGTGGGGGGGCTACACCTTC.

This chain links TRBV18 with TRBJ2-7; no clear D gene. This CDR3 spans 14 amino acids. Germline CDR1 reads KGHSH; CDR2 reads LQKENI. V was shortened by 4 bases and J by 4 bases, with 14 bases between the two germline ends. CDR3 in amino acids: CASSLESFRYEQYF. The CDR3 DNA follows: TGTGCCAGCTCACTCGAAAGTTTTCGTTACGAGCAGTACTTC.

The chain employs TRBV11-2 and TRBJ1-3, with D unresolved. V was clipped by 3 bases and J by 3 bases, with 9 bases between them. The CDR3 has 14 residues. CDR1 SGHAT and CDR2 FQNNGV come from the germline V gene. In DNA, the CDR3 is TGTGCCAGCAGCTTTCAGTGGGGTGGAAACACCATATATTTT. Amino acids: CASSFQWGGNTIYF.

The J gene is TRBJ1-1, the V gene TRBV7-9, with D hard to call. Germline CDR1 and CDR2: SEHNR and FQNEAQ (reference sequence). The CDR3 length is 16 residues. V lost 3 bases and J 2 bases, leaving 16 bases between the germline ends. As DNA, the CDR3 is TGTGCCAGCAGCTTGGGCGGTCGAACGGCCAACACTGAAGCTTTCTTT. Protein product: CASSLGGRTANTEAFF.

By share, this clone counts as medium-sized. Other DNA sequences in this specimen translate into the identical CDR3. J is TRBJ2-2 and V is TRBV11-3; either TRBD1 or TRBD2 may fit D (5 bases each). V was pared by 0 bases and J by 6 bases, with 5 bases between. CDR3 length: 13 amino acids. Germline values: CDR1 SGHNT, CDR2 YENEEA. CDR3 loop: CASSLEGAGELFF. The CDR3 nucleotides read TGTGCCAGCAGCTTAGAGGGGGCCGGGGAGCTGTTTTTT.

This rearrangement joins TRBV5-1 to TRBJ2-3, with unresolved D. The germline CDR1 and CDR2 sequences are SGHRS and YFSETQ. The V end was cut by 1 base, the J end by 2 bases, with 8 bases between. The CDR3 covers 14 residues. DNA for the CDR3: TGCGCCAGCAGCTTGTTGAGTACCACAGATACGCAGTATTTT. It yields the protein CASSLLSTTDTQYF.

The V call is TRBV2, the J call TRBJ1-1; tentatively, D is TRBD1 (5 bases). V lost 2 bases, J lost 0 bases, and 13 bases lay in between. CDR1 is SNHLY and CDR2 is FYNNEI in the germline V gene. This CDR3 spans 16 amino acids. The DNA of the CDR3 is TGTGCCAGCAGTGAACGGGGGACTCCGATGAACACTGAAGCTTTCTTT. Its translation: CASSERGTPMNTEAFF.

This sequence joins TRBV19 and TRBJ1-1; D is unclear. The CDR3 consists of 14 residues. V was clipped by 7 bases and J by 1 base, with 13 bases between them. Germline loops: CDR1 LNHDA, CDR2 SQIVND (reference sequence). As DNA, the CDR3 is TGTGCCAGTACGAGGAGGGATGGGAACACTGAAGCTTTCTTT. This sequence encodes CASTRRDGNTEAFF.

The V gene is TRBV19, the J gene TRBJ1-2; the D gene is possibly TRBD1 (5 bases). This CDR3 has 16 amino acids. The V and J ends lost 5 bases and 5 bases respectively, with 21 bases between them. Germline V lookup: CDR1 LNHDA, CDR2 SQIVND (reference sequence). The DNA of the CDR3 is TGTGCCAGTAGTCCTCCCGGGGCTGCCCTGGAGTATGGCTACACCTTC. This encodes CASSPPGAALEYGYTF.